This T cell receptor beta chain was found in a study of T cell responses to AZD1222 COVID-19 vaccine (dated by TCRdb to the early 2020s). Regarding the study in general: Because spike-specific TCR depth and breadth did not differ between the two schedules, AZD1222 recipients who got a second dose at roughly 4 weeks were pooled with those who got a second dose at roughly 12 weeks. TCR sequencing was performed for over 230 trial participants, of whom 207 were given two doses of AZD1222 and some 26 were given two doses of MenACWY control vaccine. Enrollment into the trials was organized by age into subgroups of 18-55, 56-69 and 70-plus years, and those subgroups contained approximately 160, 26 and 62 TCR-sequenced participants, respectively.

Comment on this clone: Its antigen has not been determined. No base quality values were provided; no much bigger clone lies one nucleotide off.

The time point label, as the study defines it: baseline before first vaccination. The vaccinee samples were drawn from two UK trials, COV001 and COV002, one of which was a single-blind randomized controlled phase 2/3 trial testing AZD1222 (ChAdOx1 nCoV-19) in healthy adults. For TCRbeta chain sequencing, PBMC samples from trial participants were taken at day 0 and at day 28 after the second dose. The CDR3 regions of human TCRbeta chains were analyzed by immunosequencing. Regarding the original processing steps: Repertoire TCRs were matched against a reference library of SARS-CoV-2-specific TCRs generated with the MIRA antigen-specificity platform. Breadth was defined as the fraction of unique TCRs that were SARS-CoV-2-associated. Depth was defined as the fraction of total T cells that were SARS-CoV-2-associated. Using the MIRA data, each spike-specific TCR was assigned both to the spike region to which the TCR was reactive and to a CD4 or CD8 class. Log10-transformed breadth and depth values were compared by one-way ANOVA with Sidak's multiple comparisons tests. TCRdb provides this immuneACCESS table in a form limited to in-frame rearrangements. Some clones are lacking; in checked studies, under half of them reflect an unresolved V gene, and why the rest are absent is not known. V and J calls and clone size are those listed in that table; D and trimming were worked out from the DNA. Across this sample there are 110,000 to 150,000 clones, with 85% to 95% seen only once. More than 8.5% of the sample is in the top ten clones.

What the authors observed across the whole study: Epitopes outside the regions mutated in the B.1.351 and B.1.1.7 variants were reportedly recognized by nearly half of the unique spike-specific TCRs. Conclusions about previously exposed vaccinees were limited because only six AZD1222 recipients were SARS-CoV-2 seropositive at baseline. No day 14 peak-response samples were available, so repertoires were characterized only after the peak T cell response. Participants were mostly white British and included more females than males, and it was suggested by the authors that clonal diversity may have been underestimated. The 56-69-year group was small, and its depth increase did not reach significance, likely because of low power. After two AZD1222 doses, spike-specific TCR breadth and depth were significantly higher than at day 0 and than in MenACWY recipients. The vaccine-associated CD4 TCRs covered the entire spike protein, and the dominant responses fell in regions 160-218 and 743-854.

Taken from the germline V gene, the CDR1 and CDR2 loops are MNHNS and SASEGT. The trim is 0 bases for V and 0 bases for J, with a gap of 18 bases between the germline ends. The CDR3 runs 19 amino acids, cysteine and phenylalanine included. The kept DNA is CDR3 alone, 57 bases in frame from the first base. This sequence originates from an adult in good health. The rearrangement combines TRBV6-1 with TRBJ1-5; TRBD1 could be the D gene, as 5 bases match. Here the sequenced sample was peripheral blood, taken on day 0 of AZD1222 vaccination. The sequenced DNA: TGTGCCAGCAGTGAAGCGAGAAAACTCGGGACCCCTAGCAATCAGCCCCAGCATTTT. This encodes CASSEARKLGTPSNQPQHF.